Sequencing of this T cell receptor beta chain was carried out in a study of cytomegalovirus exposure and HLA in healthy donors. Unrecorded immune exposure was likely among donors, who were nominally healthy when sampled. The CDR3 sequence is 14 residues long. Trimming removed 6 bases from V and 5 bases from J; junction bases left unmatched: 3. CDR1 SQVTM and CDR2 ANQGSEA come from the germline V gene. Of note for this clone: What it binds is not known.

Findings and limits, study-wide: Among TCR beta chains of equal frequency, HLA-associated ones were more clonally expanded in a later analysis. Later analysis suggested links between common viral pathogens and several top significant clusters. The authors considered a cluster of highly shared sequence variants likely to be a sequencing artifact.

Primers included in the PCR were 60 Vbeta and 13 Jbeta primers. Produced via immunoSEQ multiplex PCR; TCRdb's table is partial and in-frame only. The sample shows about 150,000 clones, 76% of them seen only once. The receptor was isolated from a female donor in good health and CMV-seropositive. The sequencing input was PBMCs. The chain couples TRBV29-1 to TRBJ2-2, with 13 bases identical to TRBD2. The DNA of the CDR3 is TGCAGCGTAGGACTAGCGGGAGAGACCGGGGAGCTGTTTTTT. Protein: CSVGLAGETGELFF.